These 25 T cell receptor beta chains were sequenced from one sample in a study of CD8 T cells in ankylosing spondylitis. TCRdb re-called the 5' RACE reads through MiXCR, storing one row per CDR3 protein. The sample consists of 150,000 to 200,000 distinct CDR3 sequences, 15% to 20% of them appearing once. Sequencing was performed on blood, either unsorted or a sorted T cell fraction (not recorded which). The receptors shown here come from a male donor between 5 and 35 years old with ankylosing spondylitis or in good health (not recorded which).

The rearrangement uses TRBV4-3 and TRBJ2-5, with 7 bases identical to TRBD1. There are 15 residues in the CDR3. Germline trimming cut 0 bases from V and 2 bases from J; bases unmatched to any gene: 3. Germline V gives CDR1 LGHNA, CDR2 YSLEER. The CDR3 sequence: CASSQDGGQQETQYF. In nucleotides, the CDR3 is TGCGCCAGCAGCCAAGATGGGGGACAGCAAGAGACCCAGTACTTC.

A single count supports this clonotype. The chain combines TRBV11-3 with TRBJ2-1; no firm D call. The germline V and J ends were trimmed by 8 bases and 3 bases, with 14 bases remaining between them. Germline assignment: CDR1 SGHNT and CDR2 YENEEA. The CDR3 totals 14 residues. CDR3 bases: TGTGCCAGCTTAGGGCGGATGGACTACAATGAGCAGTTCTTC. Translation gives CASLGRMDYNEQFF.

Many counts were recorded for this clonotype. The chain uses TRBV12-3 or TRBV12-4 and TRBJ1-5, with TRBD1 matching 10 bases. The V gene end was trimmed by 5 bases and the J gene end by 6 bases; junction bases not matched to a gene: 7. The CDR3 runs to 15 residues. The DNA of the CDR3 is TGTGCCAGCAGTCTCGACAGGGGGCTCTTTCAGCCCCAGCATTTT. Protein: CASSLDRGLFQPQHF.

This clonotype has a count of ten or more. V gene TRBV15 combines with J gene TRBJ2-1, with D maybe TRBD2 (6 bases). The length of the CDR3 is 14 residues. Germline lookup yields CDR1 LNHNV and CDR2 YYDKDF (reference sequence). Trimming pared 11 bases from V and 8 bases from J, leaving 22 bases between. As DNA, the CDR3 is TGTGCCGCCGCTAGGAGGGAGAGGTTCGATGAGCAGTTCTTC. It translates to CAAARRERFDEQFF. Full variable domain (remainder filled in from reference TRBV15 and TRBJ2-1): DAMVIQNPRYQVTQFGKPVTLSCSQTLNHNVMYWYQQKSSQAPKLLFHYYDKDFNNEADTPDNFQSRRPNTSFCFLDIRSPGLGDTAMYLCAAARRERFDEQFFGPGTRLTVL.

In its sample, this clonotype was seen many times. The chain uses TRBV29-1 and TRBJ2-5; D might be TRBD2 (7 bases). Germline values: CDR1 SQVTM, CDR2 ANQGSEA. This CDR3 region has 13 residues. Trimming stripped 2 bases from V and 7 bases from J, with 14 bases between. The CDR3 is CSVERGGPRTQYF. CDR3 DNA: TGCAGCGTTGAAAGGGGGGGCCCCAGGACCCAGTACTTC.

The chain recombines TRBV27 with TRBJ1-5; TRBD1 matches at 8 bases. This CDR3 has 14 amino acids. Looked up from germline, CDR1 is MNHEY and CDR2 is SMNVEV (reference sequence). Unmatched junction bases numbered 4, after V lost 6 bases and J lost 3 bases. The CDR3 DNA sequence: TGTGCCAGCAGGGGGACAGGTTACAATCAGCCCCAGCATTTT. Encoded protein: CASRGTGYNQPQHF.

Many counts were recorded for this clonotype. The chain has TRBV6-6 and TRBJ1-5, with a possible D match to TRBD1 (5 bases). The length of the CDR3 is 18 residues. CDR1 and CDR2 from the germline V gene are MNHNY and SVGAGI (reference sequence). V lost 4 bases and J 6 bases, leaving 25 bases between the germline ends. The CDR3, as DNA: TGTGCCAGCAGTTGGGGCGGAGGGTCTGACCTTGTGGGTCAGCCCCAGCATTTT. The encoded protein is CASSWGGGSDLVGQPQHF.

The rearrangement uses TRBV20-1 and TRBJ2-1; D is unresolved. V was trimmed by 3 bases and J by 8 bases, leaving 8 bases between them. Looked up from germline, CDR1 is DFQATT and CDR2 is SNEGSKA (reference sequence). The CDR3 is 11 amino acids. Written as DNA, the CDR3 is TGCAGTGCTAGGCCCTGGTATGAGCAGTTCTTC. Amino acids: CSARPWYEQFF.

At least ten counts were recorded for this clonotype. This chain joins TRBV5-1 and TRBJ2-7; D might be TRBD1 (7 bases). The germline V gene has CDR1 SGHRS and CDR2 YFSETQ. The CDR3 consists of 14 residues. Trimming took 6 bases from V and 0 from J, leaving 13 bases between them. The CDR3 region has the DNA TGCGCCAGCACCCAGGGGGGAAGCTCCTACGAGCAGTACTTC. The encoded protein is CASTQGGSSYEQYF.

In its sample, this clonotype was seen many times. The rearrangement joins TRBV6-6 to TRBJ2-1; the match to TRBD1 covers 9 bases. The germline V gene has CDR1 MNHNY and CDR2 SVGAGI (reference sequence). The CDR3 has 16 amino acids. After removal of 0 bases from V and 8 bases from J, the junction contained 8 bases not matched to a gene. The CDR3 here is CASSYSGNRGPDEQFF. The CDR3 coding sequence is TGTGCCAGCAGTTACTCCGGGAACAGGGGGCCGGATGAGCAGTTCTTC.

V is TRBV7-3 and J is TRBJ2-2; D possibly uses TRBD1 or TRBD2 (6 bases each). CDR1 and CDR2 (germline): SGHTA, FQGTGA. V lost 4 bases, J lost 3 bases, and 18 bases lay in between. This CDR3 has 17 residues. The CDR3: CASSSGGWGLDTGELFF. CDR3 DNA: TGTGCCAGCAGCTCCGGGGGTTGGGGGCTGGACACCGGGGAGCTGTTTTTT.

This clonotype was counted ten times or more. The CDR3 loop reads CASSPLGGVRDEQFF. The CDR3 region has the DNA TGTGCCAGCAGTCCCCTCGGCGGGGTGAGGGATGAGCAGTTCTTC. The chain is built from TRBV6-5 and TRBJ2-1, with a weak D call TRBD2 (6 bases). Trimming pared 5 bases from V and 8 bases from J, leaving 19 bases between. CDR3 length: 15 residues. The germline gives CDR1 MNHEY, CDR2 SVGAGI.

This chain's CDR3 is CASSKDQGGSLDEQFF. The CDR3 bases are TGTGCCAGCAGCAAAGATCAGGGCGGGAGCTTGGATGAGCAGTTCTTC. The chain carries TRBV21-1 and TRBJ2-1; TRBD2, the D gene given by the table, was not confirmed from the DNA. TRBV21-1 has pseudogene status. The CDR3 length is 16 residues.

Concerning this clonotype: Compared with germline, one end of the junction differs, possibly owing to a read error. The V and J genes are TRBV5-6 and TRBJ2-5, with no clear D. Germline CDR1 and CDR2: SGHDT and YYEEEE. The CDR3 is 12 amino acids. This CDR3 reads CASSFPQGTQYF. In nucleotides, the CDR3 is TGTGCCAGCAGCTTTCCCCAAGGGACCCAGTACTTC.

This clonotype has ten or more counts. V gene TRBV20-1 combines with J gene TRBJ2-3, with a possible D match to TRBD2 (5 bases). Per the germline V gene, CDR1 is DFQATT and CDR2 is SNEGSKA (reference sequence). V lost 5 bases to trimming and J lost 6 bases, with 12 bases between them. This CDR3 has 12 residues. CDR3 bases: TGCAGTGCTGGGAGTCCCTCGGATACGCAGTATTTT. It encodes CSAGSPSDTQYF.

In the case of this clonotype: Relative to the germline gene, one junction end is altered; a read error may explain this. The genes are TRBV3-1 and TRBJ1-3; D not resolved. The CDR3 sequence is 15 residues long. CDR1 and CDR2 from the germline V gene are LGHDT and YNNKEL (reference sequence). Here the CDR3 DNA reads TGTGCCAGCAGCCAAATGGGGTTTACTGGAAACACCACATATTTT. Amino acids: CASSQMGFTGNTTYF.

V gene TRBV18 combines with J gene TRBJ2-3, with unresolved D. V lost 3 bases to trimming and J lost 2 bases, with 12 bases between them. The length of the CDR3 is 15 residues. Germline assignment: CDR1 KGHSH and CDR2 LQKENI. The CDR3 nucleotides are TGTGCCAGCTCACCCCTCCAGGACCACACAGATACGCAGTATTTT. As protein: CASSPLQDHTDTQYF.

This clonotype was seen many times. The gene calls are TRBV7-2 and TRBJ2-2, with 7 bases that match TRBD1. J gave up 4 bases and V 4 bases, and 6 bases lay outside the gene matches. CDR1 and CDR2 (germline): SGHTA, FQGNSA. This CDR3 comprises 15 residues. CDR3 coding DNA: TGTGCCAGCAGCTCGGACAGGTTGCGCACCGGGGAGCTGTTTTTT. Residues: CASSSDRLRTGELFF.

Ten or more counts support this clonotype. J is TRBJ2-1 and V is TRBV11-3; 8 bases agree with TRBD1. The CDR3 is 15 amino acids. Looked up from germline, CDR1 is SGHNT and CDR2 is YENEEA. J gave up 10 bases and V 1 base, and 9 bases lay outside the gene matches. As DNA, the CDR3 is TGTGCCAGCAGCTTAGCCCTAGGACAGGGACACGAGCAGTTCTTC. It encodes CASSLALGQGHEQFF.

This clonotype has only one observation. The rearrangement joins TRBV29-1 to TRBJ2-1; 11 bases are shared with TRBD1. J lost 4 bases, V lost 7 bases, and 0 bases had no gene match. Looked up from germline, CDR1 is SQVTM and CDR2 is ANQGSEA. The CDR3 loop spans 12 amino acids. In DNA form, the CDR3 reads TGCAGCGGGGACAGGGGGTACAATGAGCAGTTCTTC. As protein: CSGDRGYNEQFF.

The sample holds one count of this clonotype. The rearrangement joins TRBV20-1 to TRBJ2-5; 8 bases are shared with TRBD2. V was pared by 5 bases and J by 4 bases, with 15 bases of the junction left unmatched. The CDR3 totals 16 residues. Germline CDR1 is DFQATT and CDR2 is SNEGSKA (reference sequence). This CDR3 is CSAYPGLDLVGETQYF. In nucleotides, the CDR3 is TGCAGTGCTTACCCGGGACTAGACTTAGTCGGAGAGACCCAGTACTTC.

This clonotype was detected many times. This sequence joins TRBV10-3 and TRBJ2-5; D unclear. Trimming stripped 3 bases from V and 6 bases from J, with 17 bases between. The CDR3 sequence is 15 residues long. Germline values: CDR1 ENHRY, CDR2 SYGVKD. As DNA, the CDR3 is TGTGCCATCAGTGACAGTACAGCCACGGTGCAGACCCAGTACTTC. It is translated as CAISDSTATVQTQYF.

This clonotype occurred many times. The chain's CDR3 is CASSTAGDEQYF. The CDR3 region has the DNA TGTGCCAGCAGCACTGCAGGGGACGAGCAGTACTTC. The V call is TRBV7-9, the J call TRBJ2-7, with D perhaps TRBD1 (6 bases). The CDR3 consists of 12 residues. Per germline, CDR1 SEHNR and CDR2 FQNEAQ (reference sequence). The V end lost 5 bases, the J end lost 5 bases, and 10 bases lay between the germline ends.

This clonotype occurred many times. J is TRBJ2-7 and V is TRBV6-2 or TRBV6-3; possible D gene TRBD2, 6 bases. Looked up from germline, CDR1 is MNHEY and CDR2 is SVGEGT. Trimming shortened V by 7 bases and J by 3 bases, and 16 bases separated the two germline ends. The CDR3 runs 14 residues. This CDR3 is CASTNPSDYYEQYF. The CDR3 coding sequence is TGTGCCAGCACAAATCCCTCGGACTACTACGAGCAGTACTTC.

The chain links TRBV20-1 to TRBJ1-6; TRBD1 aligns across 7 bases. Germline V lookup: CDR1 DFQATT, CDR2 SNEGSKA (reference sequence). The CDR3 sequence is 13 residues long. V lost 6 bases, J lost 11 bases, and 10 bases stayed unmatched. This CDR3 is CSAADRTRAPLHF. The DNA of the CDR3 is TGCAGTGCGGCGGACAGGACAAGGGCACCCCTCCACTTT.